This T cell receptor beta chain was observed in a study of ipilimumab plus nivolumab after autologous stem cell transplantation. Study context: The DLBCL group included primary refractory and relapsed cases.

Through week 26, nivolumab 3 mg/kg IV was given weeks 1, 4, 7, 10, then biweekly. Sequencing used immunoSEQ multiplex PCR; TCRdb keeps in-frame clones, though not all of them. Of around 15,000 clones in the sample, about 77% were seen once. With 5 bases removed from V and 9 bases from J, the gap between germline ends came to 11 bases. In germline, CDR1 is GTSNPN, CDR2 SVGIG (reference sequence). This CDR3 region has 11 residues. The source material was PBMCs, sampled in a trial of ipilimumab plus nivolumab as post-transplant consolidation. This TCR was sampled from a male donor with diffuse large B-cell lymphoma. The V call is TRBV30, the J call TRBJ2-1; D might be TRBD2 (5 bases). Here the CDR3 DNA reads TGTGCCTGGGGGCTAGCAGGTGAGCAGTTCTTC. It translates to CAWGLAGEQFF.